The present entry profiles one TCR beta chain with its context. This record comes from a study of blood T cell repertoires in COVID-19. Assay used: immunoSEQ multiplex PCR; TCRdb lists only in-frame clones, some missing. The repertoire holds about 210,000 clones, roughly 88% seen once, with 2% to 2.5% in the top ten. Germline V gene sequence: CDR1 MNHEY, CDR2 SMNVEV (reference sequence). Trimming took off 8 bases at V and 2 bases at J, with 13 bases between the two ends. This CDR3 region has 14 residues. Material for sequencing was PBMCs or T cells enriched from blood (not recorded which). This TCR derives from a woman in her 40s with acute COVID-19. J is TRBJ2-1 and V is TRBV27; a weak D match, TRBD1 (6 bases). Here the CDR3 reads CASRGGPTYNEQFF. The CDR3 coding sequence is TGTGCCAGCCGAGGGGGACCAACCTACAATGAGCAGTTCTTC.